The T cell receptor beta chain under discussion was sequenced for a study of blood T cell repertoires in COVID-19. The CDR3 runs 13 residues. Deletions cut 5 bases from V and 7 bases from J, with 14 bases between. Per the study methods: Estimated nucleated cell counts came from reference gene primer amplification. Profiled with immunoSEQ multiplex PCR; TCRdb holds only in-frame clones, not every one. V and J calls and clone size are those listed in that table; D and trimming were worked out from the DNA. The table lists 290,000 or so clones, around 85% of them singletons. Material for sequencing was peripheral blood. The TCR originated in a man aged 50 or older with active or convalescent COVID-19. V usage is TRBV12-3 or TRBV12-4 and J usage is TRBJ1-2, with D perhaps TRBD1 (6 bases). The DNA for the CDR3 is TGTGCCAGCAGTCCCACAGGGAGTAGTGGCTACACCTTC. It specifies CASSPTGSSGYTF.